Here is one T cell receptor (beta chain) with its context. This clone was seen a single time. Its specific antigen is unknown. Base qualities are missing; no much larger clone stands one base away. This specimen belongs to a study of blood T cell repertoires in COVID-19 (dated by TCRdb to 2020 to 2022). Study-wide context: The collaborator samples originated in the United States, Italy and Spain and spanned the acute and convalescent phases of COVID-19. The sample metadata nearly always contained a de-identified subject ID, COVID-19 status, age in years and sex. Samples were obtained from the ongoing ImmuneRACE study (first 160 participants) and from 1,254 subjects provided by 6 global collaborators. Subjects who had been exposed to COVID-19, were actively infected with it, or had recovered from it provided the deeply sampled blood TCRbeta repertoires that made up the dataset. Where available, HLA class I and class II types were taken from metadata supplied by the sample provider and were not determined by assay-based typing. The prospective study material was composed of cDNA or gDNA derived from T cells, B-cell-depleted T cells, or PBMCs. The repertoires were released in a freely available public database meant as a resource for research on the immune response to SARS-CoV-2. The research as a whole found: The amount of clinical and demographic metadata varied by source and participant and was provided uncurated.

TCRbeta CDR3 regions were amplified from genomic DNA by means of the immunoSEQ Assay, a bias-controlled multiplex PCR. In the source study's methods: Within the assay, amplification of reference gene primers was used to estimate how many nucleated cells each sample contained. To quantify the absolute abundance of each unique TCRbeta CDR3 rearrangement, sequence reads were collapsed and filtered. Productive Simpson clonality was computed per sample as the square root of Simpson's diversity index over productive rearrangements. Sourced from immuneACCESS, this table was stored by TCRdb with only in-frame sequences that have V and J called. A share of the clones is absent; for the studies checked, an unresolved V gene accounts for under half, and the remainder has no known explanation. V and J calls and clone size are copied from that table; D and trimming were computed from the DNA. This sample is represented by about 210,000 clones; roughly nine tenths of them were singletons. Approximately 1.2% of the sample is taken by the ten largest.

After removal of 3 bases from V and 4 bases from J, the junction retains 6 bases not matched to a gene. CDR1 and CDR2 were assigned from the germline V gene as LGHNA and YNFKEQ. Counted from cysteine to phenylalanine, this CDR3 has 18 amino acids. Only the CDR3 part of the read is kept: 54 bases, read in frame from the first base. Collaborating institutions collected whole blood in K2EDTA tubes following their own protocols. Collaborator samples were shipped for TCRbeta analysis as frozen whole blood, isolated PBMCs, or DNA extracted from either sample type. Material: peripheral blood. This TCR came from a young man with acute or convalescent COVID-19. The V gene is TRBV4-2 and the J gene is TRBJ2-2, with 15 junctional bases fitting TRBD2. The DNA reads TGTGCCAGCAGCCATGGACTAGCGGGGGGGTCTAGCACCGGGGAGCTGTTTTTT. Translated, it gives CASSHGLAGGSSTGELFF.